These 4 T cell receptor beta chains were all obtained from the same sample, sequenced in a study of regulatory T cells in long-lasting Graves disease. Arm-PCR of CDR3 regions and iRepertoire HTBI primers were the basis on which TCR beta libraries were built. TCRdb reanalysed the multiplex PCR reads using MiXCR and keeps one entry per CDR3 protein. The sample lists roughly 430,000 distinct CDR3 sequences; 21% were seen once. Time point described: persistent/refractory GD, antithyroid drugs over 5 years with positive TRAb. PBMCs provided the RNA from which the TCR library was made. The sample here was peripheral blood mononuclear cells (PBMCs), taken when the disease was refractory, from a patient treated with antithyroid drugs. These receptors originate from a female donor with Graves disease.

This clonotype was seen a handful of times. This chain connects TRBV28 to TRBJ2-1; 8 bases agree with TRBD2. Per the germline V gene, CDR1 is MDHEN and CDR2 is SYDVKM. This CDR3 is 16 amino acids long. Unmatched junction bases numbered 11, after V lost 2 bases and J lost 8 bases. The DNA of the CDR3 is TGTGCCAGCAGTTTAGCGGGAGGTGGGTTTGGGGATGAGCAGTTCTTC. Translating gives CASSLAGGGFGDEQFF.

The chain is built from TRBV6-1 and TRBJ2-1; D gene unclear. Trimming took 6 bases from V and 0 from J, leaving 18 bases between them. This CDR3 region has 17 residues. Germline V CDR1 and CDR2: MNHNS, SASEGT. The CDR3 sequence is CASSPPKGRSSYNEQFF. CDR3 bases: TGTGCCAGCAGCCCCCCGAAGGGCCGCAGCTCCTACAATGAGCAGTTCTTC.

This clonotype was detected many times. The chain recombines TRBV6-1 with TRBJ1-5, with D perhaps matching TRBD1 (5 bases). CDR3 size: 14 residues. V lost 7 bases and J 0 bases, leaving 10 bases between the germline ends. CDR1 is MNHNS and CDR2 is SASEGT in the germline V gene. This chain's CDR3 is CASTVTDSNQPQHF. CDR3 nucleotide sequence: TGTGCCAGCACCGTGACAGATAGCAATCAGCCCCAGCATTTT.

The chain uses TRBV20-1 and TRBJ2-2, with D possibly matching TRBD1 (6 bases). Germline values: CDR1 DFQATT, CDR2 SNEGSKA (reference sequence). CDR3 length: 13 residues. The V end was cut by 6 bases, the J end by 1 base, with 9 bases between. The CDR3 sequence is CSAPGQNTGELFF. The DNA for the CDR3 is TGCAGTGCCCCGGGACAGAACACCGGGGAGCTGTTTTTT.